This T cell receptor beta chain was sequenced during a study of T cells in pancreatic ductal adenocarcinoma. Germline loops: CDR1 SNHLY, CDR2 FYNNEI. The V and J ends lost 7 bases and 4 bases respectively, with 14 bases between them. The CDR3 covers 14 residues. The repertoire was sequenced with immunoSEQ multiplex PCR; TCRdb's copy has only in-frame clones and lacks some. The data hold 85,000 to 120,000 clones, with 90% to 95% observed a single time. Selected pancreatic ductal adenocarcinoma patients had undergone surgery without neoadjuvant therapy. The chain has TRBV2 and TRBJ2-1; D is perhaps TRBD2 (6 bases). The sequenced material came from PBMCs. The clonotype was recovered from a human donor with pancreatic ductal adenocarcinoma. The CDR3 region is CASKPGLAYNEQFF. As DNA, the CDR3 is TGTGCCAGCAAGCCGGGACTGGCGTACAATGAGCAGTTCTTC.